This TCR beta chain originates from a study of technical replicates of blood from several donors. The CDR3 runs 16 residues. Trimming pared 0 bases from V and 2 bases from J, leaving 12 bases between. Germline V lookup: CDR1 MRHNA, CDR2 SNTAGT. Some clones are missing from TCRdb's copy, which holds only in-frame ones; the method was immunoSEQ multiplex PCR. The sample has some 100,000 clones, approximately 96% seen once; the top ten hold roughly 0.21%. The chain uses TRBV6-4 and TRBJ2-3; no firm D call. The sample taken for sequencing was T cells isolated from PBMCs. This sequence was found in a human donor in good health. The CDR3 sequence: CASSDSAVTPTDTQYF. In DNA, the CDR3 is TGTGCCAGCAGTGACTCTGCAGTAACCCCCACAGATACGCAGTATTTT.